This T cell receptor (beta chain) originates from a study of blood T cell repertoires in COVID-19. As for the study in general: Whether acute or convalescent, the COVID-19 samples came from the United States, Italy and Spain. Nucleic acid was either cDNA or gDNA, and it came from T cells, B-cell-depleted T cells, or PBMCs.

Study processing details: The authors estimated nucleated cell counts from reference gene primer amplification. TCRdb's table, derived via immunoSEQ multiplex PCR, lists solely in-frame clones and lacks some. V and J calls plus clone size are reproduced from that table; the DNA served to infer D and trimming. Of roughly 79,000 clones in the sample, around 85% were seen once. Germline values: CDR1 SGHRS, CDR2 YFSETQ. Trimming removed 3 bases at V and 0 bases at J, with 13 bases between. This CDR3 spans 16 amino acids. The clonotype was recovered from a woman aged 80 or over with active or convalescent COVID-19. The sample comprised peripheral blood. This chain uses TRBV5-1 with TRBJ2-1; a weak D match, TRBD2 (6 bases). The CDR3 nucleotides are TGCGCCAGCAGCTACGGGGGAACCCTCTCCTACAATGAGCAGTTCTTC. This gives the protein CASSYGGTLSYNEQFF.